These 15 T cell receptor beta chains were all obtained from the same sample, sequenced in a study of early T cells in non-severe SARS-CoV-2 infection. MiXCR, applied by TCRdb to the 5' RACE reads, yields one record per CDR3 protein. The sample lists fewer than 50,000 distinct CDR3 sequences, over 5% occurring once. Material for sequencing was whole blood. The receptors shown here come from an adult who was a healthcare worker with PCR-confirmed SARS-CoV-2 infection or an uninfected control (not recorded which).

This clonotype was observed at least ten times. V usage is TRBV27 and J usage is TRBJ2-1, with D unresolved. Trimming took 5 bases from V and 5 from J, leaving 10 bases between them. In germline, CDR1 is MNHEY, CDR2 SMNVEV (reference sequence). This CDR3 region has 13 residues. The CDR3 nucleotides read TGTGCCAGCAGTCTCACCCGGGACAATGAGCAGTTCTTC. It encodes CASSLTRDNEQFF.

This clonotype was seen many times. The chain links TRBV6-5 to TRBJ2-5; perhaps TRBD2 as D (5 bases). V was pared by 7 bases and J by 5 bases, with 14 bases between. CDR1 and CDR2 (germline): MNHEY, SVGAGI. There are 13 residues in the CDR3. The CDR3 DNA reads as TGTGCCAGCAACCGTGGCGAGGGTGAGACCCAGTACTTC. Amino acid sequence: CASNRGEGETQYF.

This clonotype was seen at least ten times. The chain has TRBV5-1 and TRBJ2-2, with 7 positions matching TRBD1. Per the germline V gene, CDR1 is SGHRS and CDR2 is YFSETQ. The junction had 4 bases not matched to a gene; V was cut back by 2 bases and J by 3 bases. There are 15 residues in the CDR3. The CDR3 DNA sequence: TGCGCCAGCAGCTTTCCAGACAGGGACACCGGGGAGCTGTTTTTT. Protein product: CASSFPDRDTGELFF.

This clonotype was found a few times. This sequence joins TRBV12-3 or TRBV12-4 and TRBJ2-3, with 10 positions matching TRBD2. The CDR3 covers 17 residues. V was clipped by 5 bases and J by 6 bases; unmatched bases: 14. CDR3 sequence reads: CASSTSYSGGSLDTQYF. The CDR3 DNA sequence: TGTGCCAGCAGTACGAGTTATAGCGGGGGGTCGCTGGATACGCAGTATTTT.

This clonotype was observed at least ten times. This chain joins TRBV20-1 and TRBJ2-5; TRBD1 might be the D (6 bases). The germline V gene has CDR1 DFQATT and CDR2 SNEGSKA (reference sequence). Trimming pared 6 bases from V and 2 bases from J, leaving 16 bases between. The CDR3 is 14 residues long. Here the CDR3 reads CSALDRRSQETQYF. CDR3 nucleotides: TGCAGTGCGCTTGACAGGCGTTCTCAAGAGACCCAGTACTTC.

The chain carries TRBV5-6 and TRBJ2-2; TRBD1 matches 10 bases. Germline loops: CDR1 SGHDT, CDR2 YYEEEE. The length of the CDR3 is 16 residues. Unmatched junction bases numbered 8, after V lost 4 bases and J lost 5 bases. In DNA form, the CDR3 reads TGTGCCAGCAGCATCACCGGGACAGGGGAGACCGGGGAGCTGTTTTTT. This translates into CASSITGTGETGELFF.

This clonotype has ten or more counts. The rearrangement uses TRBV3-1 and TRBJ2-1, with D perhaps matching TRBD2 (5 bases). The CDR3 loop spans 16 amino acids. Trimming cost V 4 bases and J 6 bases, with 19 bases left between them. Germline CDR1 is LGHDT and CDR2 is YNNKEL (reference sequence). This CDR3 is CASSPGGTSWGNEQFF. The DNA of the CDR3 is TGTGCCAGCAGCCCCGGAGGAACTAGTTGGGGCAATGAGCAGTTCTTC.

In this sample, this clonotype turned up a few times. The chain recombines TRBV20-1 with TRBJ2-5; TRBD2 aligns across 7 bases. The trim removed 0 bases at V and 2 bases at J, leaving 12 bases unmatched. The CDR3 has 17 residues. Looked up from germline, CDR1 is DFQATT and CDR2 is SNEGSKA (reference sequence). The CDR3 spells CSARDLIQRGWQETQYF. The DNA of the CDR3 is TGCAGTGCTAGAGATCTCATCCAGCGGGGTTGGCAAGAGACCCAGTACTTC.

There are many counts of this clonotype. The chain combines TRBV29-1 with TRBJ2-4, with D possibly TRBD1 on 6 matching bases. Germline CDR1 is SQVTM and CDR2 is ANQGSEA. The CDR3 spans 13 residues. The V end lost 2 bases, the J end lost 8 bases, and 13 bases lay between the germline ends. CDR3 region: CSVEPRAGDIQYF. In DNA form, the CDR3 reads TGCAGCGTTGAACCCAGGGCAGGGGACATTCAGTACTTC.

This clonotype was counted ten times or more. The chain joins TRBV9 to TRBJ1-2; TRBD1 might be the D (6 bases). V shed 0 bases and J shed 4 bases, with 13 bases lying between them. This CDR3 comprises 15 residues. Germline lookup yields CDR1 SGDLS and CDR2 YYNGEE. The CDR3 spells CASSVGGTPLYGYTF. In DNA form, the CDR3 reads TGTGCCAGCAGCGTAGGGGGGACACCGCTCTATGGCTACACCTTC.

Relative to its sample, this clonotype is large. This chain links TRBV10-2 with TRBJ2-6, with unresolved D. Germline-derived CDR1 and CDR2 are WSHSY and SAAADI. V lost 3 bases and J 4 bases, leaving 13 bases between the germline ends. The length of the CDR3 is 16 residues. The CDR3 loop reads CASSDYGTGGANVLTF. CDR3 sequence (DNA): TGCGCCAGCAGTGACTACGGAACGGGCGGGGCCAACGTCCTGACTTTC.

This clonotype was picked up many times. The chain employs TRBV29-1 and TRBJ2-4; TRBD1 matches 11 bases. There are 15 residues in the CDR3. CDR1 and CDR2 from the germline V gene are SQVTM and ANQGSEA. The ends lost 3 bases at V and 8 bases at J; junction bases unmatched: 9. The CDR3 loop reads CSVDGTGGNADIQYF. The CDR3 coding sequence is TGCAGCGTTGATGGGACAGGGGGTAATGCGGACATTCAGTACTTC.

The J gene is TRBJ2-5, the V gene TRBV7-2; 8 nucleotides align to TRBD1. CDR1 and CDR2 from the germline V gene are SGHTA and FQGNSA. The V and J ends lost 1 base and 7 bases, in that order; junction bases with no gene match: 5. CDR3 length: 14 residues. The CDR3 nucleotides read TGTGCCAGCAGCTTAGGGCAGGGGGCTTCGACCCAGTACTTC. Amino acid sequence: CASSLGQGASTQYF.

V usage is TRBV4-3 and J usage is TRBJ1-1; perhaps TRBD1 as D (5 bases). CDR3 size: 14 residues. Germline assignment: CDR1 LGHNA and CDR2 YSLEER. Trimming took 3 bases from V and 1 from J, leaving 9 bases between them. As DNA, the CDR3 is TGCGCCAGCAGCCAGACTACAGGGAACACTGAAGCTTTCTTT. Amino acid sequence: CASSQTTGNTEAFF.

This clonotype was recorded a few times. The V call is TRBV24-1, the J call TRBJ2-1, with 10 positions matching TRBD1. CDR3 length: 12 amino acids. Germline CDR1 KGHDR, CDR2 SFDVKD. The V segment lost 9 bases and the J segment 7 bases; nucleotides outside the gene matches: 2. CDR3: CATGGQGNEQFF. The CDR3 nucleotides are TGTGCCACCGGGGGACAGGGGAATGAGCAGTTCTTC.